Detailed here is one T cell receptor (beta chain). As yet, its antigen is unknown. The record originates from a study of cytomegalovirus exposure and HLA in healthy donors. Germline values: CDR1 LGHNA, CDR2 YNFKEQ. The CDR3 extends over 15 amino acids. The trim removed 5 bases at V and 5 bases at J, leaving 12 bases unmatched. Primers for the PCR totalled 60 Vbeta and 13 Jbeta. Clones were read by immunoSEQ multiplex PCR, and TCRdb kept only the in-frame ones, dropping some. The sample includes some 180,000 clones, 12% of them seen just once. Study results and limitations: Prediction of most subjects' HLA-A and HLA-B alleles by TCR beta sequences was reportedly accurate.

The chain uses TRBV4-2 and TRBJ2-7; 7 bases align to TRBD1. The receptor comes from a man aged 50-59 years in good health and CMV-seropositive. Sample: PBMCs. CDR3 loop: CASSYTGTESNEQYF. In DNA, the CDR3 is TGTGCCAGCAGCTACACAGGGACAGAAAGTAACGAGCAGTACTTC.